What follows are 25 T cell receptor beta chains derived from one specimen sequenced in a study of blood T cell repertoires in COVID-19. Sequencing used immunoSEQ multiplex PCR; TCRdb keeps in-frame clones, though not all of them. The sample lists under 200,000 clones, roughly 80% occurring once. The material sequenced was peripheral blood. Receptors were obtained from a woman in her thirties or forties with acute or convalescent COVID-19.

The J gene is TRBJ1-5, the V gene TRBV7-2; D uncertain. Looked up from germline, CDR1 is SGHTA and CDR2 is FQGNSA. Trimming left V 1 base short and J 5 bases short, with 9 bases between. There are 14 residues in the CDR3. The CDR3 coding sequence is TGTGCCAGCAGCTTAGGGCAGTCCTATCAGCCCCAGCATTTT. Residues: CASSLGQSYQPQHF. Based on the CDR3 plus reference TRBV7-2 and TRBJ1-5, the full variable domain is GAGVSQSPSNKVTEKGKDVELRCDPISGHTALYWYRQSLGQGLEFLIYFQGNSAPDKSGLPSDRFSAERTGGSVSTLTIQRTQQEDSAVYLCASSLGQSYQPQHFGDGTRLSIL.

V is TRBV28 and J is TRBJ1-4; 7 bases match TRBD1. The CDR3 is made up of 14 amino acids. Germline CDR1 is MDHEN and CDR2 is SYDVKM. V was clipped by 7 bases and J by 2 bases; unmatched bases: 4. CDR3 sequence reads: CASIGGMTNEKLFF. The CDR3 coding sequence is TGTGCCAGCATAGGGGGCATGACTAATGAAAAACTGTTTTTT.

The chain couples TRBV19 to TRBJ1-1; TRBD1 matches at 8 bases. Germline V lookup: CDR1 LNHDA, CDR2 SQIVND (reference sequence). V lost 3 bases and J lost 8; bases outside the gene matches: 5. This CDR3 is built from 13 residues. CDR3 sequence: CASSIRGRAEAFF. The CDR3 bases are TGTGCCAGTAGTATCAGGGGGCGTGCCGAAGCTTTCTTT.

There are a few counts of this clone. This rearrangement joins TRBV6-1 to TRBJ1-5; TRBD1 matches 7 bases. The CDR3 is made up of 14 amino acids. V lost 2 bases and J lost 6; bases outside the gene matches: 4. Germline V gene data show CDR1 as MNHNS and CDR2 as SASEGT. Here the CDR3 reads CASSERQGGQPQHF. In DNA form, the CDR3 reads TGTGCCAGCAGTGAACGACAGGGCGGTCAGCCCCAGCATTTT.

The chain combines TRBV5-1 with TRBJ2-3; TRBD2 matches 12 bases. The CDR3 is made up of 17 amino acids. V lost 5 bases and J lost 0; bases outside the gene matches: 7. Germline V CDR1 and CDR2: SGHRS, YFSETQ. CDR3 coding DNA: TGCGCCAGCAGGGGACTAGCGGGTAGACCTAGCACAGATACGCAGTATTTT. It specifies CASRGLAGRPSTDTQYF.

The rearrangement joins TRBV9 to TRBJ1-6; the D is unclear. Germline V lookup: CDR1 SGDLS, CDR2 YYNGEE. The CDR3 is 12 residues long. The V end was cut by 3 bases, the J end by 9 bases, with 7 bases between. The CDR3 bases are TGTGCCAGCAGCGACGGGTTTTCACCCCTCCACTTT. Protein sequence: CASSDGFSPLHF.

This chain uses TRBV6-5 with TRBJ1-1; D perhaps matches TRBD1 (5 bases). V was trimmed by 4 bases and J by 3 bases, leaving 12 bases between them. Looked up from germline, CDR1 is MNHEY and CDR2 is SVGAGI. The CDR3 runs 14 residues. The CDR3 spells CASSSRRDYTEAFF. The CDR3 coding sequence is TGTGCCAGCAGTTCCCGCAGGGACTACACTGAAGCTTTCTTT.

The rearrangement joins TRBV6-4 to TRBJ1-6, with 9 positions matching TRBD1. The CDR3 has 14 amino acids. Germline loops: CDR1 MRHNA, CDR2 SNTAGT. V lost 4 bases and J lost 10; bases outside the gene matches: 5. CDR3 in amino acids: CASSVGQGKSPLHF. Written as DNA, the CDR3 is TGTGCCAGCAGTGTGGGACAGGGTAAATCACCCCTCCACTTT.

V gene TRBV19 combines with J gene TRBJ2-1, with D tentatively TRBD2 (5 bases). The CDR3 runs 13 residues. The germline V gene encodes CDR1 LNHDA and CDR2 SQIVND (reference sequence). V gave up 6 bases and J gave up 7 bases, with 13 bases separating them. As DNA, the CDR3 is TGTGCCAGTAGATCAGCGGCCGGGAATGAGCAGTTCTTC. Protein: CASRSAAGNEQFF.

This chain links TRBV5-1 with TRBJ1-2; 9 bases align to TRBD1. This CDR3 is 15 amino acids long. The trim removed 6 bases at V and 5 bases at J, leaving 11 bases unmatched. Germline values: CDR1 SGHRS, CDR2 YFSETQ. Here the CDR3 reads CASTDPGQGVYGYTF. The CDR3 bases are TGCGCCAGCACTGACCCGGGACAGGGAGTTTATGGCTACACCTTC.

This chain connects TRBV28 to TRBJ1-6; D is possibly TRBD1 (6 bases). Germline V gene data show CDR1 as MDHEN and CDR2 as SYDVKM. The germline V and J ends were trimmed by 3 bases and 9 bases, with 12 bases remaining between them. This CDR3 contains 14 residues. Written as DNA, the CDR3 is TGTGCCAGCAGTTTTTTGGGGGCGGTTTCACCCCTCCACTTT. Translation: CASSFLGAVSPLHF.

V gene TRBV4-2 combines with J gene TRBJ2-5; D is ambiguous. CDR1 and CDR2 from the germline V gene are LGHNA and YNFKEQ. The CDR3 covers 14 residues. Trimming removed 1 base at V and 4 bases at J, with 10 bases between. CDR3 sequence: CASSQGTTPETQYF. In nucleotides, the CDR3 is TGTGCCAGCAGCCAAGGAACGACTCCAGAGACCCAGTACTTC.

The chain couples TRBV5-1 to TRBJ1-4; no definite D call. Trimming shortened V by 0 bases and J by 5 bases, and 5 bases separated the two germline ends. This CDR3 region has 13 residues. The germline V gene encodes CDR1 SGHRS and CDR2 YFSETQ. The DNA of the CDR3 is TGCGCCAGCAGCTTGGAACAGAATGAAAAACTGTTTTTT. Translating it yields CASSLEQNEKLFF.

This clone was observed a single time. This chain uses TRBV19 with TRBJ2-7; D remains unclear. The V gene lost 8 bases and the J gene lost 2 bases, with 16 bases spanning the gap. The CDR3 totals 14 residues. CDR1 is LNHDA and CDR2 is SQIVND in the germline V gene (reference sequence). CDR3 in DNA: TGTGCCAGTCAGGCAGGTACAATCCCCTACGAGCAGTACTTC. It is translated as CASQAGTIPYEQYF.

V is TRBV28 and J is TRBJ1-1; D not certain. CDR1 MDHEN and CDR2 SYDVKM come from the germline V gene. The CDR3 sequence is 14 residues long. Trimming stripped 3 bases from V and 2 bases from J, with 10 bases between. CDR3 sequence: CASSFGGSNTEAFF. The CDR3 DNA reads as TGTGCCAGCAGTTTCGGCGGATCAAACACTGAAGCTTTCTTT.

This chain links TRBV6-5 with TRBJ1-2; D unresolved. The CDR3 runs 14 residues. V was cut by 0 bases and J by 1 base, with 6 bases left in between. The V gene's germline CDR1 is MNHEY and CDR2 SVGAGI. CDR3 region: CASSYSYGNYGYTF. The CDR3 region has the DNA TGTGCCAGCAGTTACTCGTACGGTAACTATGGCTACACCTTC.

The chain employs TRBV29-1 and TRBJ2-3; weak D call: TRBD2 (6 bases). CDR3 length: 12 residues. Per germline, CDR1 SQVTM and CDR2 ANQGSEA. V was clipped by 4 bases and J by 4 bases, with 9 bases between them. The DNA for the CDR3 is TGCAGCGTTGCGGCGGGGCCAGATACGCAGTATTTT. Translated: CSVAAGPDTQYF.

The V and J genes are TRBV30 and TRBJ1-1; D perhaps matches TRBD1 (6 bases). Trimming took off 7 bases at V and 0 bases at J, with 15 bases between the two ends. The germline V gene has CDR1 GTSNPN and CDR2 SVGIG (reference sequence). The CDR3 covers 14 residues. In DNA, the CDR3 is TGTGCCTCAACAGGGAGAGTAATGAACACTGAAGCTTTCTTT. Translating gives CASTGRVMNTEAFF.

This chain links TRBV3-1 (or the pseudogene TRBV3-2) with TRBJ1-6; D is ambiguous. The V end lost 4 bases, the J end lost 0 bases, and 16 bases lay between the germline ends. CDR3 length equals 18 residues. Germline CDR1 is LGHDT and CDR2 is YNNKEL (reference sequence). The CDR3 reads CASSPYGSQSSYNSPLHF. CDR3 bases: TGTGCCAGCAGCCCCTACGGGTCCCAGAGCTCCTATAATTCACCCCTCCACTTT.

J is TRBJ2-1 and V is TRBV5-6; TRBD2 aligns across 7 bases. This CDR3 contains 16 residues. Germline CDR1 reads SGHDT; CDR2 reads YYEEEE. V shed 0 bases, J shed 12 bases, and the junction held 15 bases outside the gene matches. The CDR3 is CASSLGRTRSDFAQFF. The CDR3 coding sequence is TGTGCCAGCAGCTTGGGCAGGACTAGATCCGATTTTGCGCAGTTCTTC.

The V call is TRBV5-1, the J call TRBJ2-1; 8 positions agree with TRBD2. Losses at the gene ends were 3 bases for V and 2 bases for J; bases not matched to a gene: 1. The CDR3 has 14 residues. CDR1 SGHRS and CDR2 YFSETQ come from the germline V gene. The CDR3 DNA reads as TGCGCCAGCAGCTCGGGACTAGCCTACAATGAGCAGTTCTTC. Protein: CASSSGLAYNEQFF.

The chain recombines TRBV4-2 with TRBJ2-1; 13 bases map to TRBD2. Losses at the gene ends were 5 bases for V and 9 bases for J; bases not matched to a gene: 4. Germline V gene sequence: CDR1 LGHNA, CDR2 YNFKEQ. The CDR3 consists of 14 residues. CDR3 sequence reads: CASSGTSGAVEQFF. The CDR3 nucleotides read TGTGCCAGCAGCGGGACTAGCGGGGCGGTTGAGCAGTTCTTC.

This clone was detected a few times. The genes are TRBV2 and TRBJ1-5, with 7 positions matching TRBD1. CDR1 is SNHLY, CDR2 FYNNEI, per germline. Unmatched junction bases numbered 10, after V lost 11 bases and J lost 6 bases. The CDR3 extends over 13 amino acids. The chain's CDR3 is CAGGDRLRQPQHF. CDR3 nucleotide sequence: TGTGCCGGTGGGGACAGATTACGTCAGCCCCAGCATTTT.

This clone was seen a few times. The chain links TRBV27 to TRBJ1-5, with 8 bases fitting TRBD1. CDR3 length equals 13 residues. Germline-derived CDR1 and CDR2 are MNHEY and SMNVEV (reference sequence). V was clipped by 6 bases and J by 7 bases; unmatched bases: 5. The CDR3: CASRRTGMQPQHF. For the CDR3, the DNA is TGTGCCAGCAGACGGACAGGGATGCAGCCCCAGCATTTT.

A remark on this clone: At the DNA level, this CDR3 is encoded by other sequences in the same sample as well. The chain employs TRBV3-1 (or the pseudogene TRBV3-2) and TRBJ2-7, with D possibly TRBD2 on 5 matching bases. Trimming stripped 1 base from V and 0 bases from J, with 19 bases between. This CDR3 is 18 amino acids long. Germline assignment: CDR1 LGHDT and CDR2 YNNKEL (reference sequence). CDR3 coding DNA: TGTGCCAGCAGCCAAGTTGCGCCCAGCGGACGATACTCCTACGAGCAGTACTTC. Amino acid sequence: CASSQVAPSGRYSYEQYF.